This paragraph covers one T cell receptor (beta chain) sequence. There is no known antigen for this receptor. No qualities accompany the bases; no much larger clone lies one base away. The data originate from a study of blood T cell repertoires in COVID-19 (dated by TCRdb to 2018 to 2020). Notes on the research overall: Collaborator samples came from the United States, Italy and Spain and covered acute and convalescent phases of COVID-19. The material from the prospective study consisted of cDNA or gDNA derived from T cells, B-cell-depleted T cells, or PBMCs. The repertoires were made available in a free public database intended to serve as a resource for research on the immune response to SARS-CoV-2. Where available, HLA class I and class II types were taken from metadata supplied by the sample provider and were not determined by assay-based typing. Samples were obtained from the ongoing ImmuneRACE study (first 160 participants) and from over 1,000 subjects provided by 6 global collaborators. Deeply sampled blood TCRbeta repertoires from subjects exposed to, actively infected with, or recovered from COVID-19 were included in the dataset. A de-identified subject ID, COVID-19 status, age in years and sex were almost always included in the sample metadata.

Collaborating institutions collected whole blood in K2EDTA tubes following their own protocols. For TCRbeta analysis, collaborators shipped samples as frozen whole blood, isolated PBMCs, or DNA extracted from either of those sample types. The investigation overall reported the following: How much clinical and demographic metadata was included differed by source and by participant, and the metadata was provided uncurated.

Trimming accounts for 3 bases at V and 7 bases at J, while the number of junction bases matched to no gene is 4. In the germline V gene (reference sequence), CDR1 corresponds to GTSNPN and CDR2 to SVGIG. Its CDR3 holds 13 amino acids, cysteine through phenylalanine. Just the 39-base CDR3 DNA is kept, in frame starting at base 1. The immunoSEQ Assay, a bias-controlled multiplex PCR, was used to amplify TCRbeta CDR3 regions from genomic DNA. As for the original processing: The number of nucleated cells in each sample was estimated from the amplification of reference gene primers within the assay. To quantify the absolute abundance of each unique TCRbeta CDR3 rearrangement, sequence reads were collapsed and filtered. For each sample, productive Simpson clonality was calculated as the square root of Simpson's diversity index across productive rearrangements. The table comes from immuneACCESS by way of TCRdb, which keeps in-frame sequences with V and J called. Part of the clones is missing from these tables; in studies checked, under half for an unresolved V gene and the rest for unknown reasons. V and J calls and clone size come straight from that table; D and trimming were deduced from the DNA. The sample table holds under 150,000 clones, of which approximately 84% were seen once. The ten largest clones add up to roughly 15% of the sample.

The chain is assembled from TRBV30 and TRBJ1-4, with 8 bases aligning to TRBD1. Sequenced material: peripheral blood. This TCR was sampled from a woman at least 80 years old with acute or convalescent COVID-19. The nucleotides are TGTGCCTGGAGAACAGGGGGGATTGAAAAACTGTTTTTT. Its amino acids are CAWRTGGIEKLFF.